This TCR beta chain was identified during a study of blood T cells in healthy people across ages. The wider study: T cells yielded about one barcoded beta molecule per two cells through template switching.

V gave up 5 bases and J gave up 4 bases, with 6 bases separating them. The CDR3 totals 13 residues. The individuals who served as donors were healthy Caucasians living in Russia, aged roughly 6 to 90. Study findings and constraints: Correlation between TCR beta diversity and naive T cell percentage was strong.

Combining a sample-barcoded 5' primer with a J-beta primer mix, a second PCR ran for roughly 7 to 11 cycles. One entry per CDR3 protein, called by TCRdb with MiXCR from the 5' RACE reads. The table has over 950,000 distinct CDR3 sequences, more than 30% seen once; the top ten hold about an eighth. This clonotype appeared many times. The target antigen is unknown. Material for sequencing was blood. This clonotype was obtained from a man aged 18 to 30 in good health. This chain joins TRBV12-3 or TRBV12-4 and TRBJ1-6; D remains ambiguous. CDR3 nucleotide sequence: TGTGCCAGCAGTGAGGGATATAATTCACCCCTCCACTTT. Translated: CASSEGYNSPLHF.